These T cell receptor beta chains were read from a single sample in a study of T-cell memory formation after mild COVID-19. TCRdb reanalysed the 5' RACE reads using MiXCR and keeps one entry per CDR3 protein. The sample lists 170,000 or so distinct CDR3 sequences; about 28% were seen once. Sequenced input: PBMCs or a T cell subset sorted from them (not recorded which). The receptors were gathered from an adult woman who had mild COVID-19 (a few samples of this study predate the infection). Cell type and time point are not known. CDR3s include the opening cysteine and the closing phenylalanine or tryptophan. A D gene is named only where the DNA matches it firmly. Not every row has a clone size; where given, it reads once, few, many or a size class.

J: TRBJ2-3
D: TRBD2
V: TRBV7-9
size: few
CDR3: CASSTSWTSGLSTTDTQYF
DNA: TGTGCCAGCAGCACCTCTTGGACTAGCGGACTTAGCACCACAGATACGCAGTATTTT

J: TRBJ1-4
D: -
V: TRBV7-2
size: few
CDR3: CASKAWATNEKLFF
DNA: TGTGCCAGCAAGGCCTGGGCAACTAATGAAAAACTGTTTTTT

J: TRBJ2-5
D: -
V: TRBV5-4
size: few
CDR3: CASSLVGPGETQYF
DNA: TGTGCCAGCAGCTTGGTTGGGCCGGGGGAGACCCAGTACTTC

J: TRBJ2-2
D: TRBD1
V: TRBV24-1
size: few
CDR3: CATSATGVLPNTGELFF
DNA: TGTGCCACCTCTGCCACAGGGGTTCTCCCGAACACCGGGGAGCTGTTTTTT

J: TRBJ2-1
D: TRBD1
V: TRBV5-1
size: few
CDR3: CASSLLPEGGGQGQFF
DNA: TGCGCCAGCAGCTTACTGCCCGAGGGCGGCGGACAGGGACAGTTCTTC

J: TRBJ1-2
D: -
V: TRBV20-1
size: -
CDR3: CSASLMYGYTF
DNA: TGCAGTGCTAGTCTGATGTATGGCTACACCTTC

J: TRBJ1-5
D: -
V: TRBV6-2/TRBV6-3
size: -
CDR3: CASSEGGLGNQPQHF
DNA: TGTGCCAGCAGCGAAGGGGGTTTAGGCAATCAGCCCCAGCATTTT

J: TRBJ2-1
D: TRBD1
V: TRBV27
size: few
CDR3: CASSLQGAVYNEQFF
DNA: TGTGCCAGCAGTTTACAGGGGGCGGTCTACAATGAGCAGTTCTTC

J: TRBJ1-2
D: -
V: TRBV30
size: -
CDR3: CAWSHRAVWAETNYGYTF
DNA: TGTGCCTGGAGTCACCGGGCGGTTTGGGCAGAAACTAACTATGGCTACACCTTC

J: TRBJ1-1
D: -
V: TRBV28
size: -
CDR3: CASRETQGGVNTEAFF
DNA: TGTGCCAGCAGGGAGACTCAGGGAGGCGTGAACACTGAAGCTTTCTTT

J: TRBJ2-7
D: -
V: TRBV30
size: many
CDR3: CAWSVSSEGSWEQYF
DNA: TGTGCCTGGAGTGTAAGTTCGGAAGGGTCGTGGGAGCAGTACTTC

J: TRBJ2-3
D: TRBD2
V: TRBV6-1
size: once
CDR3: CASSEASGGPDTQYF
DNA: TGTGCCAGCAGTGAGGCTAGCGGGGGCCCGGATACGCAGTATTTT

J: TRBJ1-5
D: -
V: TRBV12-3/TRBV12-4
size: -
CDR3: CASSSGVSNQPQHF
DNA: TGTGCCAGCAGTTCAGGGGTTAGCAATCAGCCCCAGCATTTT

J: TRBJ1-2
D: -
V: TRBV6-1
size: few
CDR3: CASSEEGPRYGYTF
DNA: TGTGCCAGCAGTGAAGAGGGGCCCCGCTATGGCTACACCTTC

J: TRBJ2-7
D: -
V: TRBV6-2/TRBV6-3
size: -
CDR3: CASRETRPVDEQYF
DNA: TGTGCCAGCAGGGAGACTAGGCCCGTCGACGAGCAGTACTTC

J: TRBJ2-2
D: TRBD2
V: TRBV4-2
size: few
CDR3: CASSQEATSGSFTGELFF
DNA: TGTGCCAGCAGCCAAGAGGCCACTAGCGGGAGCTTCACCGGGGAGCTGTTTTTT

J: TRBJ1-6
D: -
V: TRBV12-5
size: -
CDR3: CASGPDSSYNSPLHF
DNA: TGTGCTAGTGGCCCGGACAGCTCCTATAATTCACCCCTCCACTTT

J: TRBJ2-4
D: TRBD2
V: TRBV30
size: -
CDR3: CAWSSGLAGGLAKNIQYF
DNA: TGTGCCTGGAGCTCCGGACTAGCGGGAGGGCTAGCCAAAAACATTCAGTACTTC

J: TRBJ2-2
D: -
V: TRBV5-1
size: -
CDR3: CASSLALRSNTGELFF
DNA: TGCGCCAGCAGCTTGGCCTTACGGTCGAACACCGGGGAGCTGTTTTTT

J: TRBJ2-3
D: -
V: TRBV2
size: few
CDR3: CASSNRATQYF
DNA: TGTGCCAGCAGTAACAGGGCTACGCAGTATTTT

J: TRBJ1-4
D: -
V: TRBV20-1
size: few
CDR3: CSAVLGGLGEKLFF
DNA: TGCAGTGCTGTCTTAGGAGGGTTAGGCGAAAAACTGTTTTTT

J: TRBJ2-2
D: -
V: TRBV11-2
size: many
CDR3: CASRTLSGELFF
DNA: TGTGCCAGCAGAACTTTGTCCGGGGAGCTGTTTTTT

J: TRBJ1-1
D: -
V: TRBV29-1
size: few
CDR3: CSVLAGGSEGEAFF
DNA: TGCAGCGTTCTCGCCGGGGGCTCTGAGGGCGAAGCTTTCTTT

J: TRBJ2-3
D: -
V: TRBV10-3
size: -
CDR3: CAIRWGGDTDTQYF
DNA: TGTGCCATCAGGTGGGGCGGGGACACAGATACGCAGTATTTT

J: TRBJ1-1
D: -
V: TRBV7-9
size: few
CDR3: CASNKGVRGEAFF
DNA: TGTGCCAGCAACAAGGGGGTTCGGGGTGAAGCTTTCTTT

J: TRBJ1-5
D: -
V: TRBV6-2/TRBV6-3
size: -
CDR3: CASSYRGVGNQPQHF
DNA: TGTGCCAGCAGTTATCGGGGGGTTGGGAATCAGCCCCAGCATTTT

J: TRBJ2-7
D: TRBD1
V: TRBV15
size: -
CDR3: CATSREAGGVGEQYF
DNA: TGTGCCACCAGCAGAGAGGCAGGGGGAGTGGGGGAGCAGTACTTC

J: TRBJ2-7
D: -
V: TRBV7-2
size: -
CDR3: CASSSVALNEQYF
DNA: TGTGCCAGCAGCTCGGTGGCCCTCAACGAGCAGTACTTC